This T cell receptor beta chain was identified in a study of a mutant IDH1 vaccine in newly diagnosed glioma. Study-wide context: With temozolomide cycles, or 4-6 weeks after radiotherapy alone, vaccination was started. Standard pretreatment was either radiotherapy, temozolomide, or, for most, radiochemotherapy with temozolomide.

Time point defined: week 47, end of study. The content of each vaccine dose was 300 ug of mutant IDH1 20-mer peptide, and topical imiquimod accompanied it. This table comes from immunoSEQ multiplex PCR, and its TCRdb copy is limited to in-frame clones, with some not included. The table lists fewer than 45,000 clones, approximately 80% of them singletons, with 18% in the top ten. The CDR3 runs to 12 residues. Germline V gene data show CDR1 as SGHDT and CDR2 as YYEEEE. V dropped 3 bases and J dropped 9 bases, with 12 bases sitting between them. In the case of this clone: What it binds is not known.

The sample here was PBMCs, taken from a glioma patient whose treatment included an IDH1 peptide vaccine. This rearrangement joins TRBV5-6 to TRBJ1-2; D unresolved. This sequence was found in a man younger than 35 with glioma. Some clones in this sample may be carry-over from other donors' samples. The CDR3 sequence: CASSSSPLSYTF. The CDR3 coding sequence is TGTGCCAGCAGCTCATCCCCGTTGAGCTACACCTTC.